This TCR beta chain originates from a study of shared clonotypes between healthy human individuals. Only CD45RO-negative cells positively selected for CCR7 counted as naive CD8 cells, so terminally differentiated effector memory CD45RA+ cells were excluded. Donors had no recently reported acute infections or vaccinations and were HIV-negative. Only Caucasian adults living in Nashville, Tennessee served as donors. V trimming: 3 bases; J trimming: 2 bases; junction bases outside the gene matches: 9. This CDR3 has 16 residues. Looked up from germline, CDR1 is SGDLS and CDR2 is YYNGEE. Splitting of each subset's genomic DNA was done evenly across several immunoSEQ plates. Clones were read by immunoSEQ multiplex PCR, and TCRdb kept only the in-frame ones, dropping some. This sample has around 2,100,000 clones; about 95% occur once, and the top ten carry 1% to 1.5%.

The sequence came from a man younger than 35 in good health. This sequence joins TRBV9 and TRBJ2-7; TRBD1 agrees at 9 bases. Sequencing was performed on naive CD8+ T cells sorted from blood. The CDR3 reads CASSATTGTGTYEQYF. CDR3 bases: TGTGCCAGCAGCGCGACTACCGGGACAGGGACCTACGAGCAGTACTTC.